The rows below give T cell receptor beta chains drawn from one sample of a study of post-analysis software for immune sequencing data. In TCRdb, the PCR reads were re-called with MiXCR into one record per CDR3 protein. The sample yields around 190,000 distinct CDR3 sequences, approximately 29% seen once. The sequenced material came from blood. The receptors shown here come from a girl aged 2-17 years with multiple sclerosis. The CDR3 runs from the conserved cysteine through the conserved F or W.

CDR3aa: CASSQETGANNSPLHF
v_gene: TRBV5-1
j_gene: TRBJ1-6

CDR3aa: CASSSSGSGGQTQYF
v_gene: TRBV11-1
j_gene: TRBJ2-5

CDR3aa: CASTPRARSYEQYF
v_gene: TRBV6-1
j_gene: TRBJ2-7

CDR3aa: CASTPPWYF
v_gene: TRBV19
j_gene: TRBJ2-5

CDR3aa: CASSAQTSIHEQYF
v_gene: TRBV7-2
j_gene: TRBJ2-7

CDR3aa: CSARGDRNTEAFF
v_gene: TRBV20-1
j_gene: TRBJ1-1

CDR3aa: CATSRDTGARGVEAFF
v_gene: TRBV15
j_gene: TRBJ1-1

CDR3aa: CASSPSHRLNEKLFF
v_gene: TRBV7-2
j_gene: TRBJ1-4

CDR3aa: CASITGRSTGELFF
v_gene: TRBV28
j_gene: TRBJ2-2

CDR3aa: CASSLQGSPLHF
v_gene: TRBV3-1
j_gene: TRBJ1-6

CDR3aa: CAWRDRSSYNSPLHF
v_gene: TRBV30
j_gene: TRBJ1-6

CDR3aa: CAARDRDYNEQFF
v_gene: TRBV30
j_gene: TRBJ2-1